One sample yielded the 16 T cell receptor beta chains listed below, sequenced in a study of identical twins. TCRdb re-called the 5' RACE reads with MiXCR, one entry per CDR3 protein. Of just under 550,000 distinct CDR3 sequences detected, nearly 15% appear once; the ten largest clones hold roughly 0.42%. This same sample was also part of a study on yellow fever vaccine responses in identical twins.

The source material was CD4+ T cells sorted from blood. These receptors originate from a woman younger than 30 in good health.

There are a few counts of this clonotype. CDR3 DNA sequence: TGTGCCAGCAGTTTAGCGATGGGCAGAGCCTACGAGCAGTACTTC. This encodes CASSLAMGRAYEQYF. V and J are TRBV12-3 or TRBV12-4 and TRBJ2-7, with D unclear. The ends were cut back, 0 bases at V and 2 bases at J, with 11 bases in the middle. CDR3 length: 15 amino acids.

This clonotype has more than one count but fewer than ten. CDR3 in DNA: TGTGCCAGCAGCCAACCCGGGACTAGCGGGGCTTTTACCTACGAGCAGTACTTC. Translated, it gives CASSQPGTSGAFTYEQYF. This chain joins TRBV4-2 and TRBJ2-7; 13 bases line up with TRBD2. The CDR3 runs to 18 residues. Germline CDR1 and CDR2: LGHNA and YNFKEQ. J lost 2 bases, V lost 2 bases, and 9 bases had no gene match.

The genes are TRBV2 and TRBJ2-5; D call uncertain. There are 12 residues in the CDR3. Germline assignment: CDR1 SNHLY and CDR2 FYNNEI. V dropped 5 bases and J dropped 3 bases, with 7 bases sitting between them. Written as DNA, the CDR3 is TGTGCCAGCAGTACGGCCAAAGAGACCCAGTACTTC. Translation: CASSTAKETQYF.

In its sample, this clonotype was seen a few times. CDR3 amino acids: CATSRVTNPTDTQYF. CDR3 bases: TGTGCCACCAGCAGAGTGACGAACCCCACAGATACGCAGTATTTT. The V call is TRBV15, the J call TRBJ2-3; D is ambiguous. V dropped 1 base and J dropped 2 bases, with 10 bases sitting between them. Per germline, CDR1 LNHNV and CDR2 YYDKDF (reference sequence). This CDR3 region has 15 residues.

The chain recombines TRBV5-1 with TRBJ2-1; 10 bases line up with TRBD2. Germline V CDR1 and CDR2: SGHRS, YFSETQ. This CDR3 spans 17 amino acids. Trimming took 6 bases from V and 6 from J; bases not matched to a gene: 15. The CDR3 DNA reads as TGCGCCAGCACCCTCATTGGACTAGCGGTATTAGGCAATGAGCAGTTCTTC. It yields the protein CASTLIGLAVLGNEQFF. Complete variable domain (other parts from reference TRBV5-1 and TRBJ2-1): KAGVTQTPRYLIKTRGQQVTLSCSPISGHRSVSWYQQTPGQGLQFLFEYFSETQRNKGNFPGRFSGRQFSNSRSEMNVSTLELGDSALYLCASTLIGLAVLGNEQFFGPGTRLTVL.

This clonotype was detected only a few times. The chain couples TRBV28 to TRBJ2-4, with TRBD2 matching over 10 bases. The CDR3 contains 17 residues. Unmatched junction bases numbered 10, after V lost 6 bases and J lost 2 bases. From germline, CDR1 is MDHEN and CDR2 SYDVKM. The chain's CDR3 is CASSLPERGGTKNIQYF. In DNA, the CDR3 is TGTGCCAGCAGCCTTCCCGAGCGGGGGGGCACCAAAAACATTCAGTACTTC.

This clonotype turned up a few times. This sequence joins TRBV7-9 and TRBJ2-1; D tentatively fits TRBD1 or TRBD2 (5 bases each). Germline CDR1 SEHNR, CDR2 FQNEAQ (reference sequence). V was trimmed by 1 base and J by 2 bases, leaving 12 bases between them. This CDR3 spans 16 amino acids. CDR3 sequence reads: CASSLGAGSAYNEQFF. The CDR3 nucleotides are TGTGCCAGCAGCTTAGGCGCAGGGAGCGCCTACAATGAGCAGTTCTTC. The full variable domain, rest sourced from reference TRBV7-9 and TRBJ2-1, is DTGVSQNPRHKITKRGQNVTFRCDPISEHNRLYWYRQTLGQGPEFLTYFQNEAQLEKSRLLSDRFSAERPKGSFSTLEIQRTEQGDSAMYLCASSLGAGSAYNEQFFGPGTRLTVL.

CDR3 in amino acids: CASSLWGNSNQPQHF. The DNA for the CDR3 is TGTGCCAGCAGCTTATGGGGGAATAGCAATCAGCCCCAGCATTTT. This chain uses TRBV7-2 with TRBJ1-5; possible D gene TRBD1, 5 bases. Germline CDR1 is SGHTA and CDR2 is FQGNSA. Trimming removed 2 bases from V and 0 bases from J, with 8 bases in between. The CDR3 consists of 15 residues.

This clonotype turned up a few times. V gene TRBV12-3 or TRBV12-4 combines with J gene TRBJ1-1; 9 bases align to TRBD1. The CDR3 extends over 13 amino acids. After removal of 3 bases from V and 10 bases from J, the junction contained 6 bases not matched to a gene. This chain's CDR3 is CASSLTGGLGAFF. The DNA for the CDR3 is TGTGCCAGCAGTTTGACAGGGGGTTTGGGAGCTTTCTTT.

J is TRBJ2-1 and V is TRBV5-1; 9 nucleotides line up with TRBD1. Trimming took 3 bases from V and 8 from J; bases not matched to a gene: 9. The CDR3 covers 15 residues. In germline, CDR1 is SGHRS, CDR2 YFSETQ. The CDR3 DNA reads as TGCGCCAGCAGCTCGGGACAGGGTGGGGGCGATGAGCAGTTCTTC. Amino acids: CASSSGQGGGDEQFF.

This chain joins TRBV20-1 and TRBJ1-5; D remains unclear. This CDR3 has 14 amino acids. Looked up from germline, CDR1 is DFQATT and CDR2 is SNEGSKA (reference sequence). The V end was cut by 1 base, the J end by 0 bases, with 7 bases between. The CDR3 sequence: CSARGSGSNQPQHF. The CDR3 nucleotides are TGCAGTGCTAGAGGGTCCGGTAGCAATCAGCCCCAGCATTTT.

This clonotype was detected only a few times. This chain connects TRBV7-2 to TRBJ1-1; 10 bases are a match to TRBD1. From germline, CDR1 is SGHTA and CDR2 FQGNSA. The junction had 4 bases not matched to a gene; V was cut back by 5 bases and J by 1 base. CDR3 length: 15 amino acids. CDR3 DNA: TGTGCCAGCAGCCGGACAGGGGGGTGGAACACTGAAGCTTTCTTT. It specifies CASSRTGGWNTEAFF.

This sequence joins TRBV10-3 and TRBJ1-2; D possibly corresponds to TRBD1 (6 bases). The CDR3 sequence is 13 residues long. Germline CDR1 ENHRY, CDR2 SYGVKD. Trimming removed 6 bases at V and 4 bases at J, with 12 bases between. CDR3 nucleotide sequence: TGTGCCATCAGCCATTTGGACAGCTATGGCTACACCTTC. It encodes CAISHLDSYGYTF.

The V and J genes are TRBV12-3 or TRBV12-4 and TRBJ1-1, with unresolved D. The V and J ends lost 5 bases and 0 bases respectively, with 16 bases between them. This CDR3 region has 16 residues. The CDR3 bases are TGTGCCAGCAGTCCCCCGAGGATTACTCTGAACACTGAAGCTTTCTTT. It yields the protein CASSPPRITLNTEAFF.

Only a few counts were recorded for this clonotype. The CDR3 coding sequence is TGCAGTGTCACGTCATATCGGGACAGGGCCACCGGGGAGCTGTTTTTT. Translated, it gives CSVTSYRDRATGELFF. This chain uses TRBV20-1 with TRBJ2-2, with 9 bases fitting TRBD1. Germline values: CDR1 DFQATT, CDR2 SNEGSKA (reference sequence). This CDR3 has 16 amino acids. V dropped 7 bases and J dropped 4; count of bases not matched to a gene: 13.

This chain joins TRBV10-3 and TRBJ2-1; D is uncertain. Germline-derived CDR1 and CDR2 are ENHRY and SYGVKD. V was pared by 7 bases and J by 6 bases, with 4 bases between. The CDR3 consists of 10 residues. CDR3 in DNA: TGTGCCATCAAGGGCAATGAGCAGTTCTTC. Translation gives CAIKGNEQFF.